These 31 T cell receptor beta chains were sequenced from one sample in a study of cytomegalovirus exposure and HLA in healthy donors. This PCR relied on a set of 60 Vbeta primers and 13 Jbeta primers. Clones were sequenced by immunoSEQ multiplex PCR, and TCRdb holds only the in-frame ones, with some missing. The sample records about 130,000 clones, roughly four fifths being singletons. Sample: PBMCs. These TCRs come from a girl aged 2 to 9 in good health and CMV-seronegative.

This clone was found a few times. This chain links TRBV11-3 with TRBJ2-2, with 7 bases fitting TRBD1. This CDR3 comprises 16 residues. The ends lost 5 bases at V and 2 bases at J; junction bases unmatched: 8. CDR1 and CDR2 (germline): SGHNT, YENEEA. The CDR3 DNA reads as TGTGCCAGCAGCCACCGGGACAGCGGCAACACCGGGGAGCTGTTTTTT. Protein product: CASSHRDSGNTGELFF.

The chain uses TRBV5-8 and TRBJ2-5; perhaps TRBD2 as D (5 bases). The CDR3 contains 17 residues. V was cut by 0 bases and J by 5 bases, with 20 bases left in between. CDR1 is SGHTS, CDR2 YDEGEE, per germline. DNA of the CDR3: TGTGCCAGCAGCTTGGCCCCCCGGGCCGCCCGAGGGGAGACCCAGTACTTC. Translating gives CASSLAPRAARGETQYF.

V usage is TRBV18 and J usage is TRBJ1-1; possibly TRBD1 for D (5 bases). This CDR3 comprises 15 residues. The V gene lost 3 bases and the J gene lost 4 bases, with 15 bases spanning the gap. Germline V gene sequence: CDR1 KGHSH, CDR2 LQKENI. The CDR3 loop is CASSPSVVTGTEAFF. CDR3 in DNA: TGTGCCAGCTCACCTTCGGTGGTCACAGGCACTGAAGCTTTCTTT.

The V gene is TRBV7-6, the J gene TRBJ2-1; D possibly corresponds to TRBD2 (7 bases). This CDR3 contains 13 residues. Germline-derived CDR1 and CDR2 are SGHVS and FNYEAQ. The V end lost 1 base, the J end lost 9 bases, and 10 bases lay between the germline ends. This chain's CDR3 is CASSLGGGFEQFF. The DNA for the CDR3 is TGTGCCAGCAGCTTAGGGGGGGGCTTTGAGCAGTTCTTC.

CDR3 sequence reads: CASSLRSAYEQYF. The CDR3 bases are TGTGCCAGCAGCCTCCGGTCCGCCTACGAGCAGTACTTC. The V gene is TRBV5-5, the J gene TRBJ2-7; D gene ambiguous. With 4 bases removed from V and 2 bases from J, the gap between germline ends came to 10 bases. This CDR3 comprises 13 residues. Germline lookup yields CDR1 SGHKS and CDR2 YYEKEE (reference sequence).

The chain couples TRBV7-9 to TRBJ2-7; D is perhaps TRBD2 (5 bases). This CDR3 is built from 12 residues. CDR1 SEHNR and CDR2 FQNEAQ come from the germline V gene (reference sequence). The V and J ends lost 5 bases and 12 bases respectively, with 17 bases between them. The CDR3 nucleotides are TGTGCCAGCAGCCCCGAGCGGTGGGGAACGTACTTC. This translates into CASSPERWGTYF.

This clone has a handful of counts. CDR3 protein: CASSAPRDGYTF. As DNA, the CDR3 is TGTGCCAGCAGTGCTCCGAGGGATGGCTACACCTTC. The chain employs TRBV6-5 and TRBJ1-2; no clear D. The germline V gene has CDR1 MNHEY and CDR2 SVGAGI. This CDR3 is 12 amino acids long. V was trimmed by 5 bases and J by 6 bases, leaving 10 bases between them.

The chain combines TRBV11-3 with TRBJ1-4; TRBD1 is a possible D gene (6 bases). Trimming stripped 0 bases from V and 5 bases from J, with 10 bases between. The CDR3 is 15 residues long. Per the germline V gene, CDR1 is SGHNT and CDR2 is YENEEA. CDR3 region: CASSLERDKNEKLFF. In DNA, the CDR3 is TGTGCCAGCAGCTTAGAGAGGGACAAAAATGAAAAACTGTTTTTT.

This clone was found a few times. The chain couples TRBV10-3 to TRBJ1-1, with D possibly matching TRBD1 (6 bases). Trimming removed 7 bases at V and 5 bases at J, with 17 bases between. This CDR3 has 14 amino acids. Germline V gene data show CDR1 as ENHRY and CDR2 as SYGVKD. The CDR3 sequence is CAITPGDFRTEAFF. CDR3 nucleotides: TGTGCCATCACCCCAGGGGATTTTAGAACTGAAGCTTTCTTT.

The chain joins TRBV7-6 to TRBJ2-3; TRBD1 matches at 9 bases. The CDR3 sequence is 16 residues long. The V gene end was trimmed by 4 bases and the J gene end by 8 bases; junction bases not matched to a gene: 13. CDR1 is SGHVS, CDR2 FNYEAQ, per germline. CDR3 DNA: TGTGCCAGCAGCTCAAGCCCAGCGGGACAGGGAGGTACGCAGTATTTT. Translation gives CASSSSPAGQGGTQYF.

In DNA form, the CDR3 reads TGTGCCAGCAGCTTGGGACTAGCCCTTGGGACCCAGTACTTC. Its protein is CASSLGLALGTQYF. V gene TRBV5-6 combines with J gene TRBJ2-5; TRBD2 matches at 7 bases. The trim removed 0 bases at V and 7 bases at J, leaving 6 bases unmatched. Germline V gives CDR1 SGHDT, CDR2 YYEEEE. The CDR3 contains 14 residues.

This chain joins TRBV19 and TRBJ2-7; the D gene is possibly TRBD2 (5 bases). Germline CDR1 reads LNHDA; CDR2 reads SQIVND (reference sequence). This CDR3 is built from 15 residues. Trimming stripped 5 bases from V and 0 bases from J, with 14 bases between. The CDR3 DNA reads TGTGCCAGTAGTCACCGAAACGGGATCTCCTACGAGCAGTACTTC. Protein sequence: CASSHRNGISYEQYF.

The chain joins TRBV25-1 to TRBJ2-2; maybe TRBD1 (6 bases). Germline values: CDR1 MGHDK, CDR2 SYGVNS. Trimming shortened V by 1 base and J by 5 bases, and 8 bases separated the two germline ends. The CDR3 spans 14 residues. CDR3 region: CASSESGETGELFF. CDR3 nucleotides: TGTGCCAGCAGTGAATCAGGGGAGACCGGGGAGCTGTTTTTT.

The chain uses TRBV9 and TRBJ1-2, with 7 bases matching TRBD1. Trimming at V came to 4 bases and at J to 3 bases, leaving 9 bases not matched to a gene. The CDR3 totals 15 residues. CDR1 is SGDLS, CDR2 YYNGEE, per germline. In DNA, the CDR3 is TGTGCCAGCAGCCGGTACCGGGACAGAGACTATGGCTACACCTTC. Translating it yields CASSRYRDRDYGYTF.

The chain has TRBV6-1 and TRBJ2-7, with 11 bases matching TRBD2. CDR1 is MNHNS and CDR2 is SASEGT in the germline V gene. The CDR3 is 15 residues long. Unmatched junction bases numbered 3, after V lost 4 bases and J lost 1 base. CDR3 coding DNA: TGTGCCAGCAGTGCACTAGCGGGAGTGTCCTACGAGCAGTACTTC. Its translation is CASSALAGVSYEQYF.

The rearrangement uses TRBV20-1 and TRBJ2-7; weak D call: TRBD1 (6 bases). The CDR3 loop spans 11 amino acids. Looked up from germline, CDR1 is DFQATT and CDR2 is SNEGSKA (reference sequence). V lost 7 bases to trimming and J lost 4 bases, with 11 bases between them. The CDR3 sequence: CSGLQGYEQYF. Written as DNA, the CDR3 is TGCAGTGGATTGCAGGGGTACGAGCAGTACTTC.

The V and J genes are TRBV30 and TRBJ2-3; D possibly corresponds to TRBD1 (5 bases). The CDR3 covers 11 residues. V was pared by 5 bases and J by 5 bases, with 8 bases between. Germline V gene sequence: CDR1 GTSNPN, CDR2 SVGIG (reference sequence). The CDR3 region is CAWGAGDTQYF. The DNA of the CDR3 is TGTGCCTGGGGGGCCGGAGATACGCAGTATTTT.

This clone came up once. The V gene is TRBV18, the J gene TRBJ2-7, with TRBD1 matching over 7 bases. Germline CDR1 reads KGHSH; CDR2 reads LQKENI. The CDR3 contains 16 residues. V dropped 5 bases and J dropped 0; count of bases not matched to a gene: 10. CDR3 in amino acids: CASSTSDGDSSYEQYF. The CDR3 coding sequence is TGTGCCAGCTCAACATCGGACGGGGACAGCTCCTACGAGCAGTACTTC.

The chain carries TRBV7-2 and TRBJ1-2; 7 positions agree with TRBD1. Germline-derived CDR1 and CDR2 are SGHTA and FQGNSA. Trimming removed 5 bases from V and 7 bases from J; junction bases left unmatched: 13. This CDR3 is built from 15 residues. The CDR3 coding sequence is TGTGCCAGCAGCCCCAGACAGGGCAGTTTTTTTGGCTACACCTTC. Amino acid sequence: CASSPRQGSFFGYTF.

CDR3 coding DNA: TGCGCCAGCAGCCAAGGGACTAGCGGGGCCTACGAGCAGTACTTC. Translating it yields CASSQGTSGAYEQYF. The chain carries TRBV4-1 and TRBJ2-7, with TRBD2 identical over 12 bases. Germline-derived CDR1 and CDR2 are MGHRA and YSYEKL. The CDR3 covers 15 residues. V lost 1 base, J lost 2 bases, and 0 bases stayed unmatched.

The chain joins TRBV27 to TRBJ2-3; 9 bases line up with TRBD2. The CDR3 has 19 residues. V shed 6 bases, J shed 2 bases, and the junction held 18 bases outside the gene matches. Germline V gene data show CDR1 as MNHEY and CDR2 as SMNVEV (reference sequence). CDR3 nucleotide sequence: TGTGCCAGCAGGGACCAGCTTAGCGGGAGTCAGGGGGTCACAGATACGCAGTATTTT. Residues: CASRDQLSGSQGVTDTQYF.

The chain is built from TRBV29-1 and TRBJ1-2; D gene uncertain. This CDR3 spans 12 amino acids. CDR1 is SQVTM, CDR2 ANQGSEA, per germline. Trimming pared 4 bases from V and 8 bases from J, leaving 14 bases between. The CDR3 nucleotides read TGCAGCGTTGCGGACGGGGTCGTCGGCTACACCTTC. It encodes CSVADGVVGYTF.

The chain combines TRBV30 with TRBJ1-2; D is unclear. Germline loops: CDR1 GTSNPN, CDR2 SVGIG (reference sequence). Deletions cut 7 bases from V and 0 bases from J, with 15 bases between. This CDR3 is built from 14 residues. This CDR3 reads CALTRDMANYGYTF. As DNA, the CDR3 is TGTGCCTTAACCCGGGATATGGCTAACTATGGCTACACCTTC.

The chain joins TRBV28 to TRBJ1-5, with D perhaps matching TRBD1 (5 bases). The CDR3 loop spans 19 amino acids. Germline lookup yields CDR1 MDHEN and CDR2 SYDVKM. V was pared by 3 bases and J by 0 bases, with 21 bases between. CDR3 in amino acids: CASSLGLTATSLSNQPQHF. Here the CDR3 DNA reads TGTGCCAGCAGTTTGGGACTAACAGCCACTTCTCTTAGCAATCAGCCCCAGCATTTT. Together with reference TRBV28 and TRBJ1-5, the CDR3 gives the full variable domain: DVKVTQSSRYLVKRTGEKVFLECVQDMDHENMFWYRQDPGLGLRLIYFSYDVKMKEKGDIPEGYSVSREKKERFSLILESASTNQTSMYLCASSLGLTATSLSNQPQHFGDGTRLSIL.

The gene calls are TRBV5-1 and TRBJ2-5, with TRBD2 as a possible D gene (5 bases). The CDR3 totals 13 residues. Germline CDR1 and CDR2: SGHRS and YFSETQ. With 5 bases removed from V and 1 base from J, the gap between germline ends came to 9 bases. CDR3 protein: CASSTAVQETQYF. The CDR3 coding sequence is TGCGCCAGCAGTACAGCGGTCCAAGAGACCCAGTACTTC. Filled out from reference TRBV5-1 and TRBJ2-5, the complete variable domain reads KAGVTQTPRYLIKTRGQQVTLSCSPISGHRSVSWYQQTPGQGLQFLFEYFSETQRNKGNFPGRFSGRQFSNSRSEMNVSTLELGDSALYLCASSTAVQETQYFGPGTRLLVL.

V is TRBV28 and J is TRBJ1-1; D may be TRBD1 (6 bases). The CDR3 has 15 amino acids. Germline lookup yields CDR1 MDHEN and CDR2 SYDVKM. The V gene lost 6 bases and the J gene lost 1 base, with 15 bases spanning the gap. The CDR3 loop reads CASSRHRETNTEAFF. The CDR3 DNA reads TGTGCCAGCAGCCGTCACAGGGAGACGAACACTGAAGCTTTCTTT.

The V and J genes are TRBV10-1 and TRBJ2-1; 8 bases are shared with TRBD2. There are 14 residues in the CDR3. CDR1 and CDR2 from the germline V gene are WNHNN and SYGVQD (reference sequence). V was clipped by 7 bases and J by 4 bases; unmatched bases: 6. CDR3 loop: CASTAGGRYNEQFF. CDR3 nucleotides: TGCGCCAGCACCGCGGGAGGCCGTTACAATGAGCAGTTCTTC.

V gene TRBV6-5 combines with J gene TRBJ1-4; TRBD1 might be the D (5 bases). The CDR3 has 14 amino acids. Germline V lookup: CDR1 MNHEY, CDR2 SVGAGI. V gave up 2 bases and J gave up 5 bases, with 9 bases separating them. The CDR3: CASSYAGPNEKLFF. CDR3 in DNA: TGTGCCAGCAGTTACGCGGGACCGAATGAAAAACTGTTTTTT.

The CDR3 is CASSQVRANEQFF. Written as DNA, the CDR3 is TGCGCCAGCAGCCAAGTGAGGGCCAATGAGCAGTTCTTC. The chain combines TRBV4-1 with TRBJ2-1; D might be TRBD2 (5 bases). CDR3 length: 13 amino acids. Germline CDR1 MGHRA, CDR2 YSYEKL. V lost 1 base to trimming and J lost 6 bases, with 7 bases between them.

The CDR3 here is CASNLVGQGQETQYF. The CDR3 DNA reads as TGTGCCAGCAATCTCGTTGGGCAGGGGCAAGAGACCCAGTACTTC. This rearrangement joins TRBV2 to TRBJ2-5; the D gene is possibly TRBD1 (6 bases). This CDR3 spans 15 amino acids. Germline CDR1 reads SNHLY; CDR2 reads FYNNEI. V lost 7 bases and J lost 2, with 17 bases in between.

This chain uses TRBV14 with TRBJ1-1; D unclear. The CDR3 runs 14 residues. V gave up 0 bases and J gave up 11 bases, with 16 bases separating them. Germline V gene lookup returns CDR1 SGHDN and CDR2 FVKESK. CDR3 DNA: TGTGCCAGCAGCCAAGATATGAGGCCCTTCCTGGCTTTCTTT. Encoded protein: CASSQDMRPFLAFF.